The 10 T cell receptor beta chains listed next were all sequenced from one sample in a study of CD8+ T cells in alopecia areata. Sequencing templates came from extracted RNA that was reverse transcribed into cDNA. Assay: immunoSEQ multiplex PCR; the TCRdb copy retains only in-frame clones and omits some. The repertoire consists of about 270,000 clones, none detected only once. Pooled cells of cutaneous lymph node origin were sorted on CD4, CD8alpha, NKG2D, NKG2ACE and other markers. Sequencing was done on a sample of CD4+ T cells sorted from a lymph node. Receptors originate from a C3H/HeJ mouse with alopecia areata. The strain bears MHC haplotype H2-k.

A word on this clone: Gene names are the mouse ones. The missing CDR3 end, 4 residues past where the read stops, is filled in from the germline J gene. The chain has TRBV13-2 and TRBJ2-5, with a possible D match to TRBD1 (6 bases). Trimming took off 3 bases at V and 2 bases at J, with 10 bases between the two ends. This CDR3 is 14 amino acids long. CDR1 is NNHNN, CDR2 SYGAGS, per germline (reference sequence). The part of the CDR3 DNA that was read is TGTGCCAGCGGTGCCGGGACAACCCAAGAC. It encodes CASGAGTTQD. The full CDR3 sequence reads CASGAGTTQDTQYF.

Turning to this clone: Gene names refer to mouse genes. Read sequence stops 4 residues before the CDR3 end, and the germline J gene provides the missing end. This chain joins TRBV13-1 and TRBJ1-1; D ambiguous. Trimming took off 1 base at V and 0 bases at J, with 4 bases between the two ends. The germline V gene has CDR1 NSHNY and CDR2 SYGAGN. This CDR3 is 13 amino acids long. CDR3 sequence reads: CASSDPENTEVFF. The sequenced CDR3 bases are TGTGCCAGCAGTGATCCAGAGAACACA.

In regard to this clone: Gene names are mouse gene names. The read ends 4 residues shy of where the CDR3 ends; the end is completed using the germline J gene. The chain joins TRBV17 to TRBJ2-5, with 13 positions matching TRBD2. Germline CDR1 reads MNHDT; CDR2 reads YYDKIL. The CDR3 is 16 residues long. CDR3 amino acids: CASSRRTGGARDTQYF. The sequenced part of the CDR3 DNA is TGTGCTAGCAGTAGAAGGACTGGGGGGGCGCGAGAC.

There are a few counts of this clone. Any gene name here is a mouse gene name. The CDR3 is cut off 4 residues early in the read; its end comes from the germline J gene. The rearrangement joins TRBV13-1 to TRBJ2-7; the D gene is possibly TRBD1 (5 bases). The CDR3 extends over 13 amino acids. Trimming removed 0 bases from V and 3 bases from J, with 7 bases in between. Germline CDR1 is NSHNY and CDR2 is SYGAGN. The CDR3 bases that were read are TGTGCCAGCAGTGATGGGACATTCTAT. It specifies CASSDGTFY. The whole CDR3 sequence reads CASSDGTFYEQYF.

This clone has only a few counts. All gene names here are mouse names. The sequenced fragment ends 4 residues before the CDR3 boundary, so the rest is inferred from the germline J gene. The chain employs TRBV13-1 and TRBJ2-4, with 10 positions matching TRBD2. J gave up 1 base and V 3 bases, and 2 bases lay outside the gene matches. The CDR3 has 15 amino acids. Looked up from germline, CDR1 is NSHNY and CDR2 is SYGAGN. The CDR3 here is CASSGGLGRQNTLYF. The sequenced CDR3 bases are TGTGCCAGCAGTGGGGGACTGGGGCGTCAAAAC.

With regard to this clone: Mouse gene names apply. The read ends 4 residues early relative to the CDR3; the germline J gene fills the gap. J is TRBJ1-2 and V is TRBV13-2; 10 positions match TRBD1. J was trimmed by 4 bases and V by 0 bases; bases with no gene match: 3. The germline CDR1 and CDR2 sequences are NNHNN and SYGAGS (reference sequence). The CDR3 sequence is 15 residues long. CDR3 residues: CASGDEGDRGSDYTF. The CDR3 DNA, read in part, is TGTGCCAGCGGTGATGAGGGGGACAGGGGCTCC.

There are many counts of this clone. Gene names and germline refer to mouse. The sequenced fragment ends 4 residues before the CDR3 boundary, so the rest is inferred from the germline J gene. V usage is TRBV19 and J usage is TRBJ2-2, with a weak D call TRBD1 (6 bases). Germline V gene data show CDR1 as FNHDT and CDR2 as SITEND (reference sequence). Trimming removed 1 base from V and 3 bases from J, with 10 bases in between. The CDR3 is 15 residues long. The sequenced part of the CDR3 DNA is TGTGCCAGCAGTATAAGGGCAGGGGACACCGGG. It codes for CASSIRAGDTG. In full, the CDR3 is CASSIRAGDTGQLYF.

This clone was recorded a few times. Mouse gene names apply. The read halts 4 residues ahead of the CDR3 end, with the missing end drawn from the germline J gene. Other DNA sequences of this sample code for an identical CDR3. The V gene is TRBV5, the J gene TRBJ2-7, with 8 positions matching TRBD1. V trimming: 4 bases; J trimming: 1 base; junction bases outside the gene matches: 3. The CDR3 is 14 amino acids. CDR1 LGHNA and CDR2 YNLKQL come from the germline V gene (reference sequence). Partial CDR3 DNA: TGTGCCAGCAGCCCGCGACAGGGGTCCTAT. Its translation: CASSPRQGSY. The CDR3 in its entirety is CASSPRQGSYEQYF.

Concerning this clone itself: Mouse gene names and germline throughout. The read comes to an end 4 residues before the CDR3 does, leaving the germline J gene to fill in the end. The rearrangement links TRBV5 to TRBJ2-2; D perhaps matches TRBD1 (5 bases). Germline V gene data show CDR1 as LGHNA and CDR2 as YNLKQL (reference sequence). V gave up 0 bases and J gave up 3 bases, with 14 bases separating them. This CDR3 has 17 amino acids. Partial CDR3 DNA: TGTGCCAGCAGCCAAGATAGGTCAGGGTGGGACACCGGG. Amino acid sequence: CASSQDRSGWDTG. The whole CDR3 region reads CASSQDRSGWDTGQLYF.

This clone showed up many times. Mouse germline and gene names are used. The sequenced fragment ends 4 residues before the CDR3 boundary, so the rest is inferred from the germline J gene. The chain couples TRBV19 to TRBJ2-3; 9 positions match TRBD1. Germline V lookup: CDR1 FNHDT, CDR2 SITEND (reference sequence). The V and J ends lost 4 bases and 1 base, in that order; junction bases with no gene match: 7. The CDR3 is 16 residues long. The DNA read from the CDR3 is TGTGCCAGCAGTCCAGGGACAGGGAGGCGTGCAGAA. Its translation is CASSPGTGRRAE. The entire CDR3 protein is CASSPGTGRRAETLYF.